These T cell receptor beta chains were read from a single sample in a study of T cell clones after liver transplantation. Sequencing used immunoSEQ multiplex PCR; TCRdb keeps in-frame clones, though not all of them. This sample has around 26,000 clones; more than 65% occur once, and the top ten carry approximately 3%. The source was CD4+ T cells from blood, collected before liver transplant. Receptor source: a human donor who received a liver transplant. The CDR3 runs from the conserved cysteine through the conserved F or W. D genes are given only for firm matches. Clone size is given for some rows only: seen once, a few or many times, or a class if the clone is expanded.

TRBJ2-3 - few TRBV6-6 TGTGCCAGCAGTTACGAGAGCACAGATACGCAGTATTTT CASSYESTDTQYF
TRBJ1-2 - - TRBV7-9 TGTGCCAGCAGCTTATCAGGGTTAGGCGGCTACACCTTC CASSLSGLGGYTF
TRBJ2-3 - - TRBV6-5 TGTGCCAGCAGTTACTCACTAGATAGTTCAGATACGCAGTATTTT CASSYSLDSSDTQYF
TRBJ2-3 - - TRBV5-8 TGTGCCAGCAGCTTGGAGGGGAGCACAGATACGCAGTATTTT CASSLEGSTDTQYF
TRBJ2-7 - - TRBV7-2 TGTGCCAGCAGCTCACAAACCTACGAGCAGTACTTC CASSSQTYEQYF
TRBJ2-3 - - TRBV13 TGTGCCAGCAGCTTTAGAGACGGAGATACGCAGTATTTT CASSFRDGDTQYF
TRBJ1-1 - few TRBV6-4 TGTGCCAGCAGTGACTTATCAAGGGGCACTGAAGCTTTCTTT CASSDLSRGTEAFF
TRBJ2-5 - medium-sized TRBV5-1 TGCGCCAGCGGCCCCGTCGGGGGCAAAGAGACCCAGTACTTC CASGPVGGKETQYF
TRBJ2-5 - once TRBV28 TGTGCCAGCAGGTCATTCCAGGGGGGACAAGAGACCCAGTACTTC CASRSFQGGQETQYF
TRBJ2-7 TRBD1 - TRBV2 TGTGCCAGCAGTGACGGGACAGGGTCGTACGAGCAGTACTTC CASSDGTGSYEQYF
TRBJ1-1 - few TRBV30 TGTGCCTGGAGTGTATCGAGGGAAGCTTTCTTT CAWSVSREAFF
TRBJ1-2 TRBD1 once TRBV7-2 TGTGCCAGCAGCTTAGAACAGGGGAGAGATGGCTACACCTTC CASSLEQGRDGYTF
TRBJ1-1 TRBD1 - TRBV11-3 TGTGCCAGCAGCATGGGACAGGGGGCGAGAATTGCTTTCTTT CASSMGQGARIAFF
TRBJ1-5 - - TRBV7-2 TGTGCCAGCAGCTTAGGAGGCCCAGGAAATCAGCCCCAGCATTTT CASSLGGPGNQPQHF
TRBJ2-1 - - TRBV7-7 TGTGCCAGCAGCTCCGGAGGGAGCTCCTACAATGAGCAGTTCTTC CASSSGGSSYNEQFF
TRBJ2-1 TRBD2 - TRBV7-2 TGTGCCAGCAGCAACGGACTAGCGGGAGTTGGGAATGAGCAGTTCTTC CASSNGLAGVGNEQFF
TRBJ1-6 - once TRBV5-6 TGTGCCAGCAGCCCTGGAGACATCCCGGATTCACCCCTCCACTTT CASSPGDIPDSPLHF
TRBJ2-1 - few TRBV6-5 TGTGCCAGCAGTTCCAAACTAGTGAATGAGCAGTTCTTC CASSSKLVNEQFF
TRBJ2-1 - - TRBV29-1 TGCAGCGTTGTCTTCTTAGCGGCCTACAATGAGCAGTTCTTC CSVVFLAAYNEQFF
TRBJ2-7 TRBD1 - TRBV6-6 TGTGCCAGCACCGCCGGGACAGGGGCCTACGAGCAGTACTTC CASTAGTGAYEQYF
TRBJ1-6 TRBD1 - TRBV5-5 TGTGCCAGCAGCACCACGGACAGGGGTGATTCACCCCTCCACTTT CASSTTDRGDSPLHF
TRBJ2-5 TRBD2 - TRBV7-8 TGTGCCAGCAGCTTACTAGCGGAAATGGAGACCCAGTACTTC CASSLLAEMETQYF
TRBJ1-1 - once TRBV19 TGTGCCAGTACTCCTCAGCGCCGGAACACTGAAGCTTTCTTT CASTPQRRNTEAFF
TRBJ2-3 - - TRBV11-2 TGTGCCAGCAGCTTAGAGAAAGGTCCCCACCATTTT CASSLEKGPHHF
TRBJ2-2 - - TRBV5-1 TGCGCCAGCAGCTACGTCGTAGACACCGGGGAGCTGTTTTTT CASSYVVDTGELFF
TRBJ2-1 - few TRBV7-6 TGTGCCAGCAGCTCGGCGGCAGGTGAGCAGTTCTTC CASSSAAGEQFF
TRBJ1-6 - - TRBV30 TGTGCCTGGACCAAAACTGGGGTTATAAATCCCCTCCACTTT CAWTKTGVINPLHF
TRBJ2-7 TRBD1 - TRBV7-9 TGTGCCACCCTGAAGACAGGGGGAAACGAGCAGTACTTC CATLKTGGNEQYF
TRBJ2-3 - - TRBV27 TGTGCCAGCAGGGAGGACAGAGCTAGCACAGATACGCAGTATTTT CASREDRASTDTQYF
TRBJ2-2 TRBD1 few TRBV19 TGTGCCAGTAGTTTCCTGGCAGGGGGCAATAGCGGGGAGCTGTTTTTT CASSFLAGGNSGELFF
TRBJ1-1 TRBD1 once TRBV28 TGTGCCAGCAGTCCAGGGGGCGCGAGGATTCTTGAAGCTTTCTTT CASSPGGARILEAFF
TRBJ2-6 - - TRBV2 TGTGCCAGCAGTGTTGGAAATACCGGGGCCAACGTCCTGACTTTC CASSVGNTGANVLTF
TRBJ1-1 - - TRBV10-3 TGTGCCATCAGGGATAACACTGAAGCTTTCTTT CAIRDNTEAFF
TRBJ2-2 TRBD2 medium-sized TRBV2 TGTGCCAGCAGTGCACCTAGCGGGGGGGCCGTTAACGGGGAGCTGTTTTTT CASSAPSGGAVNGELFF
TRBJ1-1 TRBD1 large TRBV30 TGTGCCTGGAGTACCCGACAGGGTTTGACTGAAGCTTTCTTT CAWSTRQGLTEAFF
TRBJ2-3 - - TRBV20-1 TGCAGTGCTAGAGATCCGGATACGCAGTATTTT CSARDPDTQYF
TRBJ2-1 TRBD2 - TRBV28 TGTGCCAGCTCGAAGGCGGGGGGGGTAAATGAGCAGTTCTTC CASSKAGGVNEQFF